A selection of T cell receptor beta chains follows, all from one sample in a study of T cell responses to AZD1222 COVID-19 vaccine. TCRdb's table, derived via immunoSEQ multiplex PCR, lists solely in-frame clones and lacks some. The sample has tens of thousands of clones, approximately 84% seen once. The source was peripheral blood, collected on day 0 of AZD1222 vaccination. These receptor sequences come from an adult in good health. Each CDR3 is given with its conserved first and last residue. Each record gives: clone size, J gene, V gene, D gene, CDR3 length, CDR3 protein, CDR3 DNA. The D gene is left open where the match is weak. Only part of the rows carry a size: once, few, many, or a class if the clone is expanded.

NA | TRBJ2-3 | TRBV7-2 | TRBD2 | 16 | CASSSLAGGPRDTQYF | TGTGCCAGCAGCTCCCTAGCGGGGGGGCCGAGAGATACGCAGTATTTT
NA | TRBJ2-3 | TRBV7-2 | TRBD2 | 18 | CASSLAVALAGGTDTQYF | TGTGCCAGCAGCTTAGCGGTCGCGCTAGCGGGGGGGACAGATACGCAGTATTTT
NA | TRBJ2-3 | TRBV7-2 | TRBD2 | 15 | CASSLTSGTTDTQYF | TGTGCCAGCAGCTTGACTAGCGGAACCACAGATACGCAGTATTTT
NA | TRBJ1-1 | TRBV5-4 | NA | 17 | CASSPRRTAPGGTEAFF | TGTGCCAGCAGCCCGAGGAGGACAGCTCCCGGTGGCACTGAAGCTTTCTTT
few | TRBJ1-1 | TRBV30 | NA | 14 | CAWSVRRVNTEAFF | TGTGCCTGGAGTGTGAGAAGGGTGAACACTGAAGCTTTCTTT
NA | TRBJ1-1 | TRBV28 | TRBD1 | 14 | CASSFGTGNTEAFF | TGTGCCAGCAGTTTTGGGACAGGGAACACTGAAGCTTTCTTT
once | TRBJ1-6 | TRBV6-5 | TRBD1 | 12 | CASSQGASPLHF | TGTGCCAGCAGTCAGGGGGCTTCACCCCTCCACTTT
NA | TRBJ2-1 | TRBV4-1 | TRBD2 | 16 | CASSQEWLAGHNEQFF | TGCGCCAGCAGCCAAGAGTGGCTAGCGGGGCACAATGAGCAGTTCTTC
once | TRBJ1-5 | TRBV28 | NA | 19 | CASSSPRGGIEGSNQPQHF | TGTGCCAGCAGTAGCCCCCGGGGTGGGATAGAGGGAAGCAATCAGCCCCAGCATTTT
NA | TRBJ2-3 | TRBV6-6 | NA | 14 | CASSARDSTDTQYF | TGTGCCAGCAGTGCACGGGACAGCACAGATACGCAGTATTTT
NA | TRBJ2-3 | TRBV6-1 | NA | 13 | CASSEDRTDTQYF | TGTGCCAGCAGTGAAGATCGGACAGATACGCAGTATTTT
once | TRBJ2-7 | TRBV20-1 | TRBD2 | 16 | CSASGQLAGASYEQYF | TGCAGTGCTAGTGGCCAACTAGCGGGGGCCTCCTACGAGCAGTACTTC